This T cell receptor (beta chain) was recorded in a study of blood T cell repertoires in COVID-19. About the research overall: COVID-19 samples collected from the United States, Italy and Spain covered acute and convalescent phases. T cells, B-cell-depleted T cells, or PBMCs supplied cDNA or gDNA.

The CDR3 sequence is 18 residues long. V was pared by 4 bases and J by 0 bases, with 12 bases of the junction left unmatched. The V gene's germline CDR1 is SGHNT and CDR2 YYREEE (reference sequence). Recruitment covered about 25 US areas and drew participants whose ages spanned roughly 18 to 90 years. Categorization into cohorts depended on clinical history that participants reported. Clones were sequenced by immunoSEQ multiplex PCR, and TCRdb holds only the in-frame ones, with some missing. The sample contains 200,000 to 250,000 clones, less than 90% of which appear only once. This chain connects TRBV5-4 to TRBJ1-3; 8 bases are a match to TRBD1. Material: PBMCs or T cells enriched from blood (not recorded which). The sequence was collected from a woman aged 40 to 50 who had recovered from COVID-19. CDR3 amino acids: CASSAGQGRYGSGNTIYF. CDR3 DNA sequence: TGTGCCAGCAGCGCCGGACAGGGCAGATACGGCTCTGGAAACACCATATATTTT.